This T cell receptor beta chain is from a study of OX40 agonist ivuxolimab in advanced cancers. Blood was sampled at baseline, cycle 4 day 1, and cycle 7 day 1. Measured with immunoSEQ multiplex PCR; TCRdb has only the in-frame clones, and not every one. Of over 35,000 clones listed, just over 85% are singletons. With respect to this clone: Antigen unknown.

The germline V gene has CDR1 MNHEY and CDR2 SVGAGI. The CDR3 has 16 amino acids. V was trimmed by 0 bases and J by 6 bases, leaving 15 bases between them. Regarding the study as a whole: Clonal expansion from baseline to week 6 occurred in both CD4+ and CD8+ T cells. Nonresponders included some who also had low normalized T-cell clonal expansion. In general, CD8+ T cells held more expanded clones than CD4+ did, on average.

This specimen was CD4+ or CD8+ T cells sorted from blood, taken in a trial of the OX40 agonist ivuxolimab. This sequence originates from an adult with an advanced solid tumor such as melanoma, head and neck, liver or kidney cancer. This sequence joins TRBV6-5 and TRBJ2-1; D is possibly TRBD1 (5 bases). CDR3 protein: CASSYSAREFSNEQFF. The CDR3 DNA sequence: TGTGCCAGCAGTTACTCCGCCAGGGAATTCTCCAATGAGCAGTTCTTC.